The clone carrying this T cell receptor (beta chain) has just one count. This sample is drawn from a study of blood T cell repertoires in COVID-19. Germline values: CDR1 SGHDN, CDR2 FVKESK. The CDR3 is 17 residues long. V lost 0 bases to trimming and J lost 2 bases, with 14 bases between them. In the authors' methods: The assay estimated nucleated cells by amplifying reference gene primers. Measured with immunoSEQ multiplex PCR; TCRdb has only the in-frame clones, and not every one. V and J calls and clone size come straight from that table; D and trimming were deduced from the DNA. The sample has under 550,000 clones; about 87% are singletons.

The V call is TRBV14, the J call TRBJ2-1, with D possibly TRBD2 on 6 matching bases. The receptor's source is a young man with COVID-19, enrolled during active disease. The specimen was peripheral blood. The DNA for the CDR3 is TGTGCCAGCAGCCAAGAAGCCCGGGACTTAGCCTACAATGAGCAGTTCTTC. Translated, it gives CASSQEARDLAYNEQFF. Full variable domain (rest looked up from reference TRBV14 and TRBJ2-1): EAGVTQFPSHSVIEKGQTVTLRCDPISGHDNLYWYRRVMGKEIKFLLHFVKESKQDESGMPNNRFLAERTGGTYSTLKVQPAELEDSGVYFCASSQEARDLAYNEQFFGPGTRLTVL.